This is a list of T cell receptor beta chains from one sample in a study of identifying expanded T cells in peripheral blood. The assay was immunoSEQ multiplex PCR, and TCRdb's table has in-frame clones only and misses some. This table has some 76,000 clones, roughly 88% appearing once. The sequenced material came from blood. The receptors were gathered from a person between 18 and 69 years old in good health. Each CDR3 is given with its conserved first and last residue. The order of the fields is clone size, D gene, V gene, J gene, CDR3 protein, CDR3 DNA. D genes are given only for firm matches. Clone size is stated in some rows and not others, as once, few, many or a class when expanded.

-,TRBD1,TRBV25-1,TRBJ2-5,CASTPRDRDQETQYF,TGTGCCAGCACCCCCCGGGACAGGGACCAAGAGACCCAGTACTTC
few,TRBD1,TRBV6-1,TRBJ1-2,CASDREGYGYTF,TGTGCCAGTGACAGGGAGGGCTATGGCTACACCTTC
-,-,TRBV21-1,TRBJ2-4,CASSSGTGAENIQYF,TGTGCCAGCAGCAGTGGGACAGGGGCGGAAAACATTCAGTACTTC
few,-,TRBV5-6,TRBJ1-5,CASSLASGSNQPQHF,TGTGCCAGCAGCTTGGCCTCTGGTAGCAATCAGCCCCAGCATTTT
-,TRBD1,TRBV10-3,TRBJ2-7,CAITGGYEQYF,TGTGCCATCACAGGGGGCTACGAGCAGTACTTC
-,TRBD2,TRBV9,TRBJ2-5,CASSVGAGGLETQYF,TGTGCCAGCAGCGTAGGGGCGGGGGGATTGGAGACCCAGTACTTC
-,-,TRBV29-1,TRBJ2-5,CSVVRGDQGETQYF,TGCAGCGTTGTAAGGGGAGACCAAGGAGAGACCCAGTACTTC
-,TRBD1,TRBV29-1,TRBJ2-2,CSAGTGNTGELFF,TGCAGCGCCGGGACAGGGAACACCGGGGAGCTGTTTTTT
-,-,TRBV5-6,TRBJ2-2,CASSFSAVSGLRTGELFF,TGTGCCAGCAGCTTTTCAGCGGTCTCCGGACTCCGAACCGGGGAGCTGTTTTTT
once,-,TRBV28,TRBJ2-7,CASSLVGSYEQYF,TGTGCCAGCAGTTTAGTCGGATCCTACGAGCAGTACTTC
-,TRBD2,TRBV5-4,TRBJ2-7,CASSLTGTRYEQYF,TGTGCCAGCAGCTTGACCGGGACTAGGTACGAGCAGTACTTC
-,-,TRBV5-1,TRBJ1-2,CASSLGEGSDGYTF,TGCGCCAGCAGCTTGGGTGAGGGTAGCGATGGCTACACCTTC
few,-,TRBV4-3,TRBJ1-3,CASSQDLNRNTIYF,TGCGCCAGCAGCCAAGATCTCAACCGAAACACCATATATTTT
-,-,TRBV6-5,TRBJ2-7,CASSLHQQTYEQYF,TGTGCCAGCAGTTTACACCAACAAACCTACGAGCAGTACTTC
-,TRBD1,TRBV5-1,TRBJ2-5,CASSLGQGSGTQYF,TGCGCCAGCAGCCTAGGACAGGGCTCAGGGACCCAGTACTTC
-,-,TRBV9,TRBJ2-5,CASSVEGRVGETQYF,TGTGCCAGCAGCGTAGAGGGGCGGGTGGGAGAGACCCAGTACTTC
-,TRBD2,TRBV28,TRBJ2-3,CASSDGLAGADTQYF,TGTGCCAGCAGTGATGGACTAGCGGGAGCGGATACGCAGTATTTT
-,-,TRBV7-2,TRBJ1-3,CASSPGRFSGNTIYF,TGTGCCAGCAGCCCTGGACGGTTCTCTGGAAACACCATATATTTT
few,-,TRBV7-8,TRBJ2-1,CASSRSLAPSSYNEQFF,TGTGCCAGCAGCCGGTCTCTAGCGCCGAGCTCGTACAATGAGCAGTTCTTC
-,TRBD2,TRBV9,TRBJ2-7,CASSVGGGRAYEQYF,TGTGCCAGCAGCGTAGGGGGCGGGAGGGCCTACGAGCAGTACTTC
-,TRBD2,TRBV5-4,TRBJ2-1,CASSSGTSGYNEQFF,TGTGCCAGCAGTTCCGGGACTAGCGGCTACAATGAGCAGTTCTTC
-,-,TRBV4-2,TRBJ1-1,CASSQRGRLNTEAFF,TGTGCCAGCAGCCAAAGGGGACGGCTGAACACTGAAGCTTTCTTT
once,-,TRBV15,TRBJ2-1,CATSRDFGADNEQFF,TGTGCCACCAGCAGAGATTTCGGGGCAGACAATGAGCAGTTCTTC
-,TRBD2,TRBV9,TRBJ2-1,CASSVGSGGYNEQFF,TGTGCCAGCAGCGTAGGAAGCGGGGGATACAATGAGCAGTTCTTC
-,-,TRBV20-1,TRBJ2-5,CSSRNQETQYF,TGCAGTAGTCGGAACCAAGAGACCCAGTACTTC
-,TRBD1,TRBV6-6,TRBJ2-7,CASRAPGTGLDEQYF,TGTGCCAGCAGGGCTCCCGGGACAGGGCTCGACGAGCAGTACTTC
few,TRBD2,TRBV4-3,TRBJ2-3,CASSQVRGGPDTQYF,TGCGCCAGCAGCCAAGTACGGGGGGGTCCAGATACGCAGTATTTT
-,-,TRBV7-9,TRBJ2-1,CASSFPGVGPNVNDEQFF,TGTGCCAGCAGCTTCCCAGGGGTAGGCCCAAATGTCAACGATGAGCAGTTCTTC
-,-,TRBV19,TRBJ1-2,CASSMNYGYTF,TGTGCCAGTAGTATGAACTATGGCTACACCTTC
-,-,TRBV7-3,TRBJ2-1,CASSSTGSSYNEQFF,TGTGCCAGCAGCTCCACAGGGAGCTCCTACAATGAGCAGTTCTTC
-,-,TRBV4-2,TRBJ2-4,CASSQDTQVAIRNIQYF,TGTGCCAGCAGCCAAGATACGCAGGTCGCCATAAGAAACATTCAGTACTTC
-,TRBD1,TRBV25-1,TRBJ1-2,CASSEPGQGYGYTF,TGTGCCAGCAGTGAACCGGGACAGGGCTATGGCTACACCTTC
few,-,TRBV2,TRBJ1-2,CASSEEQNYGYTF,TGTGCCAGCAGTGAGGAGCAAAACTATGGCTACACCTTC
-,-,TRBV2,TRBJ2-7,CASSKPGPYGQYF,TGTGCCAGCAGTAAACCGGGACCCTACGGGCAGTACTTC
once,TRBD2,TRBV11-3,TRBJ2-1,CASSTSGGLHNEQFF,TGTGCCAGCAGCACTAGCGGGGGGCTTCACAATGAGCAGTTCTTC
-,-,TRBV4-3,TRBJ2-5,CASSQDWGGPREETQYF,TGCGCCAGCAGCCAAGATTGGGGGGGCCCGAGGGAAGAGACCCAGTACTTC
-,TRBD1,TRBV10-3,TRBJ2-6,CAISAQGSGANVLTF,TGTGCCATCAGTGCACAGGGGTCTGGGGCCAACGTCCTGACTTTC
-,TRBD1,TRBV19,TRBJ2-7,CASRPRGQSYEQYF,TGTGCCAGTAGACCCAGGGGGCAGTCCTACGAGCAGTACTTC
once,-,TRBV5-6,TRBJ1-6,CASSKNREWSPLHF,TGTGCCAGCAGCAAAAACAGGGAGTGGTCACCCCTCCACTTT
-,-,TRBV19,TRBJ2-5,CASSQFLLLGETQYF,TGTGCCAGTTCACAATTCCTCCTACTAGGAGAGACCCAGTACTTC
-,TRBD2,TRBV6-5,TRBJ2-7,CASSYVTSGRAEQYF,TGTGCCAGCAGTTACGTTACTAGCGGGAGGGCCGAGCAGTACTTC
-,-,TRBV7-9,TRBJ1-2,CASSLSMHSGYTF,TGTGCCAGCAGCTTAAGTATGCATTCGGGCTACACCTTC
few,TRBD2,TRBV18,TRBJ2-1,CASSAGLAGDSEQFF,TGTGCCAGCTCAGCCGGACTAGCGGGAGATAGTGAGCAGTTCTTC
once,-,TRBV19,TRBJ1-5,CASSIDPARGLYNQPQHF,TGTGCCAGTAGTATAGATCCGGCCAGGGGCCTTTACAATCAGCCCCAGCATTTT
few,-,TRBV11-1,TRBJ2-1,CASSLDTPNEQFF,TGTGCCAGCAGCTTAGATACCCCGAATGAGCAGTTCTTC
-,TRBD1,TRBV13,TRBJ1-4,CASSLAGGAGEKLFF,TGTGCCAGCAGCTTAGCAGGGGGCGCTGGGGAAAAACTGTTTTTT
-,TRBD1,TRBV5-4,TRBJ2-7,CASSLGTGGSYEQYF,TGTGCCAGCAGCTTGGGGACAGGGGGCTCCTACGAGCAGTACTTC
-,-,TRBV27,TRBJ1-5,CASSLGGGQPQHF,TGTGCCAGCAGTTTGGGTGGCGGTCAGCCCCAGCATTTT
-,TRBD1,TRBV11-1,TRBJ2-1,CASSRWTGGYEQFF,TGTGCCAGCAGCAGATGGACAGGGGGGTATGAGCAGTTCTTC
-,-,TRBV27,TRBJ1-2,CASSTLAGAGGYTF,TGTGCCAGCAGCACCCTGGCAGGGGCGGGTGGCTACACCTTC
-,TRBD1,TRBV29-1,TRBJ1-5,CSVTTGGNQPQHF,TGCAGCGTCACCACAGGGGGCAATCAGCCCCAGCATTTT
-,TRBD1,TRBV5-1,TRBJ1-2,CASSLGQGSNYGYTF,TGCGCCAGCAGCTTGGGACAGGGCAGCAACTATGGCTACACCTTC